The present TCR beta chain was sequenced within a study of blood T cell repertoires in COVID-19. The CDR3 length is 14 residues. Trimming shortened V by 2 bases and J by 6 bases, and 13 bases separated the two germline ends. CDR1 MNHNS and CDR2 SASEGT come from the germline V gene. This clone is a singleton in its sample. Some clones are missing from TCRdb's copy, which holds only in-frame ones; the method was immunoSEQ multiplex PCR. The data contain 200,000 to 250,000 clones, more than 75% of them singletons. The chain employs TRBV6-1 and TRBJ1-1, with D possibly being TRBD1 (5 bases). The clonotype was recovered from a man between 50 and 59 years old who had recovered from COVID-19. The sample was peripheral blood. The CDR3 spells CASSELAGGAEAFF. Here the CDR3 DNA reads TGTGCCAGCAGTGAATTGGCAGGAGGGGCTGAAGCTTTCTTT.